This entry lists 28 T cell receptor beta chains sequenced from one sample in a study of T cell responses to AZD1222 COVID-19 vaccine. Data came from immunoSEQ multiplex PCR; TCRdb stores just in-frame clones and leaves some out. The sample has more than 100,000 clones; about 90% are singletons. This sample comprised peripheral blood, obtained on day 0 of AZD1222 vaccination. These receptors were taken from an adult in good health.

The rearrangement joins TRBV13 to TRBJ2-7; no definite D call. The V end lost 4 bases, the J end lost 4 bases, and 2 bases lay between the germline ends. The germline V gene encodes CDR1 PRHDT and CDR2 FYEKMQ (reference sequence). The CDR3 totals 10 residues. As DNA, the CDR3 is TGTGCCAGCAGCTGTTACGAGCAGTACTTC. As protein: CASSCYEQYF.

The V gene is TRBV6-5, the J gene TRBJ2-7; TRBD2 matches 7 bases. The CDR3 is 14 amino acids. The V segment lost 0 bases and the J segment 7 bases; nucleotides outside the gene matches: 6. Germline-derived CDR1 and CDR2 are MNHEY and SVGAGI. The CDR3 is CASSYSIGGGEQYF. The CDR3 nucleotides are TGTGCCAGCAGTTACTCGATCGGGGGAGGGGAGCAGTACTTC.

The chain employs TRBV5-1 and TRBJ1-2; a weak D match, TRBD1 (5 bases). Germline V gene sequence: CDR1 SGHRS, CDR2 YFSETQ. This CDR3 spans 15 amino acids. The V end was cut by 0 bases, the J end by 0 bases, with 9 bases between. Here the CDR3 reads CASSLGGMSNYGYTF. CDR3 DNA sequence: TGCGCCAGCAGCTTGGGGGGGATGTCTAACTATGGCTACACCTTC.

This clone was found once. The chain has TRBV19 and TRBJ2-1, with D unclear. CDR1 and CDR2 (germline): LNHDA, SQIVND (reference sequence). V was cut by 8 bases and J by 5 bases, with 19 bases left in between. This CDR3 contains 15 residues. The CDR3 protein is CASDEGYSGNNEQFF. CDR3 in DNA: TGTGCCAGTGATGAAGGGTACTCCGGTAACAATGAGCAGTTCTTC.

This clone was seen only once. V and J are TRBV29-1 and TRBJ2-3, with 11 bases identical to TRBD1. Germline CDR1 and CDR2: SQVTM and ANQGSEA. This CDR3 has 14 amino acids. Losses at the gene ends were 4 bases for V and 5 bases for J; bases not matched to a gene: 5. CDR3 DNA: TGCAGCGTTGCGGGACAGGGGGTCGGAGATACGCAGTATTTT. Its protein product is CSVAGQGVGDTQYF.

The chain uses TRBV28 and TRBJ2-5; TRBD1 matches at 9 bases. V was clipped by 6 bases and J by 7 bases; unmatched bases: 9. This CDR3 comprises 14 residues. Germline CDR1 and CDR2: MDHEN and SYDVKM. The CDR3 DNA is TGTGCCAGCAGACCACCGGGACAGGGAGGGACCCAGTACTTC. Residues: CASRPPGQGGTQYF.

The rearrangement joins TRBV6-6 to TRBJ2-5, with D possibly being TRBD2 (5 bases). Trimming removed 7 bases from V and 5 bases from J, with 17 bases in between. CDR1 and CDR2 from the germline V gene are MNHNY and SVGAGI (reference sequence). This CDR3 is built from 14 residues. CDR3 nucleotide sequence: TGTGCCAGCAACCCAGAGGGCCGCGAGGAGACCCAGTACTTC. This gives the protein CASNPEGREETQYF.

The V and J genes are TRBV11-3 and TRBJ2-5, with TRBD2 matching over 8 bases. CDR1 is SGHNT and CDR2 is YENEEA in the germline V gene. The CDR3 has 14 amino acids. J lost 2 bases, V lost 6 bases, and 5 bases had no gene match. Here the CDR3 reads CASRGGGPQETQYF. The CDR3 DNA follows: TGTGCCAGCAGAGGCGGGGGGCCGCAAGAGACCCAGTACTTC.

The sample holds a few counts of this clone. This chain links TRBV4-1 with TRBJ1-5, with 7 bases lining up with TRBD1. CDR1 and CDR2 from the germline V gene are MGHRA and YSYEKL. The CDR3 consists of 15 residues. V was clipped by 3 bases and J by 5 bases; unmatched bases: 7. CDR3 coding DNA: TGCGCCAGCAGCCAGCAGGGGGGAGCGTATCAGCCCCAGCATTTT. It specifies CASSQQGGAYQPQHF.

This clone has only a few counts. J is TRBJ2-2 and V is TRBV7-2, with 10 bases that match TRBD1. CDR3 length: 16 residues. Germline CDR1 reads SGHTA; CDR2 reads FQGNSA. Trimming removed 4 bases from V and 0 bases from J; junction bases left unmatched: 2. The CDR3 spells CASSWTGGSNTGELFF. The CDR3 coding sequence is TGTGCCAGCAGCTGGACAGGGGGTTCGAACACCGGGGAGCTGTTTTTT.

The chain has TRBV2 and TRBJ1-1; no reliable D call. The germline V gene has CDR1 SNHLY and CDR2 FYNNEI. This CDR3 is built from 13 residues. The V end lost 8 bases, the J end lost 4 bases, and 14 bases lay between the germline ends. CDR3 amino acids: CASSPHGITEAFF. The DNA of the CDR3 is TGTGCCAGCTCCCCCCATGGGATCACTGAAGCTTTCTTT.

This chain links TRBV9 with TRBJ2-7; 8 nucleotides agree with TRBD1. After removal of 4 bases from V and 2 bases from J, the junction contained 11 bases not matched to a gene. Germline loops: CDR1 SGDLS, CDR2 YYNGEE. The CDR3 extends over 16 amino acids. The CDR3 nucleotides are TGTGCCAGCAGCCCAACTCCGGGACAGGCCACCTACGAGCAGTACTTC. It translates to CASSPTPGQATYEQYF. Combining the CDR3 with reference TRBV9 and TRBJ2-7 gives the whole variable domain DSGVTQTPKHLITATGQRVTLRCSPRSGDLSVYWYQQSLDQGLQFLIQYYNGEERAKGNILERFSAQQFPDLHSELNLSSLELGDSALYFCASSPTPGQATYEQYFGPGTRLTVT.

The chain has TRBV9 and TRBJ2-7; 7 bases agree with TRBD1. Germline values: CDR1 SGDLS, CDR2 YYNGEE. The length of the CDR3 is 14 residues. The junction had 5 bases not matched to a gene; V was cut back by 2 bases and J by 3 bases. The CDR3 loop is CASSVAGGDYEQYF. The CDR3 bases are TGTGCCAGCAGCGTGGCAGGGGGAGACTACGAGCAGTACTTC.

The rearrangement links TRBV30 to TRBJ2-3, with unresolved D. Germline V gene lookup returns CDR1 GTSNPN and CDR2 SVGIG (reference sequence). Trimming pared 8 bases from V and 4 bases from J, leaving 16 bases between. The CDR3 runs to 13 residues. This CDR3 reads CARAVSEADTQYF. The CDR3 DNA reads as TGTGCCAGGGCAGTCTCTGAGGCAGATACGCAGTATTTT.

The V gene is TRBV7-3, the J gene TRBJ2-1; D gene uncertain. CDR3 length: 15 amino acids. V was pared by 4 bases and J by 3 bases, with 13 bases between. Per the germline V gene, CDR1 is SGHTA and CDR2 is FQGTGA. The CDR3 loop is CASSSYSQVYNEQFF. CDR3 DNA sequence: TGTGCCAGCAGCTCATATTCGCAGGTCTACAATGAGCAGTTCTTC.

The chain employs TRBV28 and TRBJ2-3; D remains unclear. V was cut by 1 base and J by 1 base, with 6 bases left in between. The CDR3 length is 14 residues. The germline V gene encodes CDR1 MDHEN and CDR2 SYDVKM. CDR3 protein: CASSLYLGTDTQYF. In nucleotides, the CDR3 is TGTGCCAGCAGTTTATACCTCGGCACAGATACGCAGTATTTT.

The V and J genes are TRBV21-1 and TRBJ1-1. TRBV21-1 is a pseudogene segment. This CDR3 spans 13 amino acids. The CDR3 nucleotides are TGTGCCAGCAAGCGGGTGGAAGGGGTAGTGGCTTTCTTT. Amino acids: CASKRVEGVVAFF.

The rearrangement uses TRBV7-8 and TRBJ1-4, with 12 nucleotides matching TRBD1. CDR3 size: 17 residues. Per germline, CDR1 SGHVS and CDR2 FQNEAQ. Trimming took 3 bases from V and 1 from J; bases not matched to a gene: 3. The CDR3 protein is CASSLRDRGRTNEKLFF. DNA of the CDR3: TGTGCCAGCAGCTTGAGGGACAGGGGGCGAACTAATGAAAAACTGTTTTTT.

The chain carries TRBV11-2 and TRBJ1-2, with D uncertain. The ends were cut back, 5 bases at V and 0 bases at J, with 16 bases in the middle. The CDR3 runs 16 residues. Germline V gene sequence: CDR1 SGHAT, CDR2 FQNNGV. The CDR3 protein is CASSTPTRPANYGYTF. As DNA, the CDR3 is TGTGCCAGCAGCACGCCGACACGACCCGCTAACTATGGCTACACCTTC.

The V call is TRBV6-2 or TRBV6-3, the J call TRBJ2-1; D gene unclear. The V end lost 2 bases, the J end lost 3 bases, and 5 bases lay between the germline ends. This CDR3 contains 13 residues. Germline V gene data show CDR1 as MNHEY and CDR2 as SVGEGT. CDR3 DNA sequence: TGTGCCAGCAGTTACAGCAGCTACAATGAGCAGTTCTTC. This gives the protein CASSYSSYNEQFF.

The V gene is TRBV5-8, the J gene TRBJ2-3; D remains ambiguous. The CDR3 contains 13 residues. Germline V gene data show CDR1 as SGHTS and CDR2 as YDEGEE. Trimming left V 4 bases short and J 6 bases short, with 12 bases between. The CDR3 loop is CASSGENSDTQYF. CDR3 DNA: TGTGCCAGCAGCGGGGAAAATTCGGATACGCAGTATTTT.

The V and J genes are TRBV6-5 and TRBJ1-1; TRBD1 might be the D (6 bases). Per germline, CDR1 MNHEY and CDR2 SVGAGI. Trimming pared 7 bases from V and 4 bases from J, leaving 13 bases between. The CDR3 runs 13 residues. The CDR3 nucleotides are TGTGCCAGCAAACCAGGGGAGGGCACTGAAGCTTTCTTT. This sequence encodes CASKPGEGTEAFF.

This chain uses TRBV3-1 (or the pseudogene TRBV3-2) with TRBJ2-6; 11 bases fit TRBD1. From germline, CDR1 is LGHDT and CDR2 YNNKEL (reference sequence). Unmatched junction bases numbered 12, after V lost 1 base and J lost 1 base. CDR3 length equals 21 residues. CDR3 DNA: TGTGCCAGCAGCCAAGGTCTGGGTCGGGGACAGGGGGTATCTGGGGCCAACGTCCTGACTTTC. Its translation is CASSQGLGRGQGVSGANVLTF.

The chain's CDR3 is CASNLSGARNYGYTF. The CDR3 DNA follows: TGTGCCAGTAACCTCTCAGGGGCGAGGAACTATGGCTACACCTTC. The J gene is TRBJ1-2, the V gene TRBV19; possibly TRBD1 for D (6 bases). CDR3 length: 15 residues. V was shortened by 7 bases and J by 2 bases, with 17 bases between the two germline ends. In germline, CDR1 is LNHDA, CDR2 SQIVND (reference sequence).

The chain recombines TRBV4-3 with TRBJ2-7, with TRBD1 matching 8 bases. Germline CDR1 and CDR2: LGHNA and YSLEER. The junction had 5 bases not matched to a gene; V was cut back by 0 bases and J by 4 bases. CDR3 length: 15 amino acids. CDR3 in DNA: TGCGCCAGCAGCCAAGACCCAGGGGGCGGGTACGAGCAGTACTTC. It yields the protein CASSQDPGGGYEQYF.

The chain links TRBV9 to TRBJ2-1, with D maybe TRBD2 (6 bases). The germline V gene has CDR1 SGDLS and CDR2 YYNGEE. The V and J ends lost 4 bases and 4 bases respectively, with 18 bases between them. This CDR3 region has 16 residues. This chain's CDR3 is CASSPPRAGTYNEQFF. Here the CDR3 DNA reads TGTGCCAGCAGCCCACCTCGGGCGGGGACGTACAATGAGCAGTTCTTC.

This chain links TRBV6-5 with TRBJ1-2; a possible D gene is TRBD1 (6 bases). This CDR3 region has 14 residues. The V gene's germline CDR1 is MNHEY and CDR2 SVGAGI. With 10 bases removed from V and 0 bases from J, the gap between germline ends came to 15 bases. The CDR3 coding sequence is TGTGCCACCCGTCCGGGGGGCTCTAACTATGGCTACACCTTC. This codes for CATRPGGSNYGYTF.

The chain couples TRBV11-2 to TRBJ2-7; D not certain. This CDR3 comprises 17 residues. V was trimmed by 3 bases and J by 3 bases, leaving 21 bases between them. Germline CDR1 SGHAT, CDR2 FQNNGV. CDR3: CASSFLVALKVNYEQYF. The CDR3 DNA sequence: TGTGCCAGCAGCTTTCTAGTGGCACTCAAAGTGAACTACGAGCAGTACTTC.